This T cell receptor beta chain appears in the sequencing data of a study of shared clonotypes between healthy human individuals. Findings and limits, study-wide: Memory subsets generally showed lower estimated richness than naive subsets. A few donors showed sharing of roughly 5% of naive CD4 clonotypes.

For this clone: What it recognizes is unknown. Being one base from a much bigger clone, this may be a read error.

The CDR3 contains 16 residues. CDR1 and CDR2 (germline): SGHTA, FQGNSA. Between the trimmed V and J ends, which lost 5 bases and 7 bases, there was a span of 21 bases. Libraries were prepared by immunoSEQ multiplex PCR; TCRdb keeps only in-frame clonotypes and omits some of them. Of fewer than 400,000 clones in the sample, around 72% are singletons; the top ten hold 10%. Donors included only healthy HIV-negative adults lacking recent acute infections or vaccinations. The sequenced sample was memory CD4+ T cells sorted from blood. The subset here: CD45RA-negative fraction. The chain combines TRBV7-2 with TRBJ2-1; TRBD2 is a possible D gene (6 bases). This receptor was taken from a man between 25 and 39 years old in good health. Here the CDR3 reads CASSARGIFNHNEQFF. CDR3 bases: TGTGCCAGCAGCGCCCGCGGGATTTTTAATCATAATGAGCAGTTCTTC.